This T cell receptor beta chain was sequenced in a study of blood T cell repertoires in COVID-19. As processed by the authors: Estimation of nucleated cell counts relied on the amplification of reference gene primers. TCRdb's table, derived via immunoSEQ multiplex PCR, lists solely in-frame clones and lacks some. The V and J calls and clone size come from that table; D and trimming were worked out from the DNA. The table lists 280,000 or so clones, about 85% of them singletons. The CDR3 runs 17 residues. CDR1 and CDR2 (germline): SGHDN, FVKESK. The ends were cut back, 0 bases at V and 0 bases at J, with 9 bases in the middle.

The sequencing sample was made of peripheral blood. V is TRBV14 and J is TRBJ2-6; D gene uncertain. The sequence was collected from a human donor in a cohort sampled during active COVID-19. The CDR3 sequence is CASSQDRGSSGANVLTF. The CDR3 nucleotides read TGTGCCAGCAGCCAAGATCGAGGCAGCTCTGGGGCCAACGTCCTGACTTTC.